This T cell receptor (beta chain) was identified in a study of T cells in Graves' hyperthyroidism and ophthalmopathy. Turning to the study itself: The authors collected peripheral blood at initial diagnosis, before any treatment. Study results and limitations: The majority of expanded thyroid clonotypes above 0.001 also appeared in blood. The model forecast ophthalmopathy, anticipating it by a median 6.5 months before onset.

Uncontrolled infection, other autoimmune disease, pregnancy or lactation disqualified patients from enrolment. The investigators amplified TCR beta CDR3 regions from RNA transcripts. The HTBI primer set drove a first-round RT-PCR of the TCR CDR3. TCRdb recomputed calls from the multiplex PCR reads with MiXCR, one row per CDR3 protein. The data show 360,000 or so distinct CDR3 sequences, about a fifth seen once. Regarding this clonotype: Its target is not known.

This CDR3 has 15 amino acids. CDR1 MNHEY and CDR2 SVGAGI come from the germline V gene. V gave up 2 bases and J gave up 5 bases, with 12 bases separating them. V gene TRBV6-5 combines with J gene TRBJ2-2; D is possibly TRBD1 (6 bases). The source is a young woman with Graves' hyperthyroidism. Sequencing used blood. CDR3 sequence: CASSYGTGWTGELFF. The CDR3 coding sequence is TGTGCCAGCAGTTACGGCACAGGGTGGACCGGGGAGCTGTTTTTT.